The 14 T cell receptor beta chains reported below all come from one sample, sequenced in a study of CD8+ T cells in alopecia areata (dated by TCRdb to the late 2010s). This sample's time point label indicates: baseline before oral tofacitinib. Library prep was done by the immunoSEQ multiplex PCR assay. RNA was extracted from all samples and reverse transcribed into cDNA as template for TCR sequencing. The immuneACCESS repertoire file appears here via TCRdb, limited to in-frame rearrangements. These files lack a portion of the clones; in checked studies, under half of the deficit traces to unresolved V genes, and the cause of the others is not known. The sample records over 200,000 clones, approximately 61% of which are singletons. In total, the top ten clones hold around 0.46% of the sample. Material: CD4+ T cells sorted from blood, obtained at week 0. These receptors originate from a human donor with alopecia areata.

The chain couples TRBV5-1 to TRBJ2-5, with a tentative D call TRBD1 (6 bases). V lost 2 bases to trimming and J lost 5 bases, with 13 bases between them. CDR3 length: 14 amino acids. Germline values: CDR1 SGHRS, CDR2 YFSETQ. The CDR3 DNA sequence: TGCGCCAGCAGCTTCCTTTCCCAGGGGGAGACCCAGTACTTC. This codes for CASSFLSQGETQYF.

CDR3 in DNA: TGTGCCAGCTCGTTGGACAGCTCTGGAAACACCATATATTTT. It translates to CASSLDSSGNTIYF. V and J are TRBV18 and TRBJ1-3, with D perhaps matching TRBD1 (6 bases). CDR3 size: 14 residues. CDR1 and CDR2 (germline): KGHSH, LQKENI. The V and J ends lost 6 bases and 0 bases respectively, with 9 bases between them.

This sequence joins TRBV29-1 and TRBJ2-7; D is undetermined. Trimming left V 1 base short and J 3 bases short, with 4 bases between. The CDR3 has 11 residues. Germline V gene sequence: CDR1 SQVTM, CDR2 ANQGSEA. The CDR3 nucleotides are TGCAGCGTTGAAGTCCTCTACGAGCAGTACTTC. It encodes CSVEVLYEQYF.

The sample holds a few counts of this clone. CDR3 residues: CSAGAVGTGELFF. The CDR3 nucleotides are TGCAGCGCGGGGGCGGTGGGCACCGGGGAGCTGTTTTTT. J is TRBJ2-2 and V is TRBV29-1; perhaps D is TRBD1 or TRBD2 (6 bases each). V dropped 7 bases and J dropped 4 bases, with 13 bases sitting between them. Germline V gene data show CDR1 as SQVTM and CDR2 as ANQGSEA. CDR3 length: 13 residues.

V usage is TRBV25-1 and J usage is TRBJ1-2; D may be TRBD1 (6 bases). The CDR3 sequence is 14 residues long. Germline V gene data show CDR1 as MGHDK and CDR2 as SYGVNS. Trimming stripped 7 bases from V and 8 bases from J, with 20 bases between. The CDR3 loop reads CASIEQGRSVGYTF. The CDR3 DNA reads TGTGCCAGCATAGAACAGGGAAGGTCGGTGGGCTACACCTTC.

V is TRBV18 and J is TRBJ2-2; TRBD1 agrees at 8 bases. Trimming cost V 3 bases and J 1 base; bases outside gene matches: 4. This CDR3 has 16 amino acids. Germline V gene data show CDR1 as KGHSH and CDR2 as LQKENI. CDR3 in amino acids: CASSPRGTGNTGELFF. Here the CDR3 DNA reads TGTGCCAGCTCACCGAGGGGGACAGGGAACACCGGGGAGCTGTTTTTT.

The chain has TRBV5-4 and TRBJ2-7; 7 nucleotides line up with TRBD1. CDR1 and CDR2 from the germline V gene are SGHNT and YYREEE (reference sequence). V shed 4 bases and J 1 base; nucleotides not matched to a gene: 8. The CDR3 is 15 residues long. Written as DNA, the CDR3 is TGTGCCAGCAGCATACGGGACAGACAGTCCTACGAGCAGTACTTC. Translation: CASSIRDRQSYEQYF.

This clone showed up just once. The rearrangement uses TRBV7-9 and TRBJ1-2; 8 bases agree with TRBD1. J was trimmed by 4 bases and V by 5 bases; bases with no gene match: 9. The CDR3 covers 15 residues. Germline-derived CDR1 and CDR2 are SEHNR and FQNEAQ (reference sequence). This chain's CDR3 is CASSIPTGEGYGYTF. The CDR3 DNA follows: TGTGCCAGCAGCATACCGACAGGGGAGGGCTATGGCTACACCTTC.

This chain connects TRBV6-5 to TRBJ1-5; D is unclear. The V gene lost 6 bases and the J gene lost 2 bases, with 8 bases spanning the gap. The CDR3 totals 13 residues. Germline values: CDR1 MNHEY, CDR2 SVGAGI. This chain's CDR3 is CASSFSGNQPQHF. CDR3 bases: TGTGCCAGCAGCTTTAGCGGCAATCAGCCCCAGCATTTT.

This rearrangement joins TRBV30 to TRBJ1-4; no clear D gene. The germline V gene encodes CDR1 GTSNPN and CDR2 SVGIG (reference sequence). Trimming stripped 6 bases from V and 8 bases from J, with 13 bases between. The CDR3 consists of 12 residues. The CDR3 DNA follows: TGTGCCTGCAGCGTACAACGGGAAAAACTGTTTTTT. It is translated as CACSVQREKLFF.

The genes are TRBV30 and TRBJ1-5; D uncertain. V lost 0 bases and J lost 3, with 12 bases in between. The CDR3 is made up of 15 amino acids. CDR1 is GTSNPN and CDR2 is SVGIG in the germline V gene (reference sequence). The DNA of the CDR3 is TGTGCCTGGAGTGTACGAGGGTTGGTCAATCAGCCCCAGCATTTT. Its protein product is CAWSVRGLVNQPQHF. Based on the CDR3 plus reference TRBV30 and TRBJ1-5, the full variable domain is SQTIHQWPATLVQPVGSPLSLECTVEGTSNPNLYWYRQAAGRGLQLLFYSVGIGQISSEVPQNLSASRPQDRQFILSSKKLLLSDSGFYLCAWSVRGLVNQPQHFGDGTRLSIL.

V is TRBV29-1 and J is TRBJ1-1; 7 positions agree with TRBD1. The germline V gene encodes CDR1 SQVTM and CDR2 ANQGSEA. Losses at the gene ends were 4 bases for V and 12 bases for J; bases not matched to a gene: 8. This CDR3 has 11 amino acids. CDR3 loop: CSVGDRDSTFF. The DNA of the CDR3 is TGCAGCGTTGGGGACCGGGACAGCACTTTCTTT.

This clone appeared a few times. The V gene is TRBV29-1, the J gene TRBJ1-3; D possibly corresponds to TRBD1 (5 bases). Germline values: CDR1 SQVTM, CDR2 ANQGSEA. The CDR3 length is 13 residues. Trimming stripped 4 bases from V and 1 base from J, with 8 bases between. The CDR3 DNA follows: TGCAGCGTTGGAAGGGGTTCTGGAAACACCATATATTTT. Translated, it gives CSVGRGSGNTIYF.

This clone showed up just once. This chain uses TRBV4-1 with TRBJ1-2, with 7 nucleotides matching TRBD1. V shed 1 base, J shed 4 bases, and the junction held 9 bases outside the gene matches. CDR3 length: 16 amino acids. Germline CDR1 reads MGHRA; CDR2 reads YSYEKL. DNA of the CDR3: TGCGCCAGCAGCCAAGTCGGTCGGGACAGCTTCTATGGCTACACCTTC. As protein: CASSQVGRDSFYGYTF.